This entry features one T cell receptor (beta chain) sequence. Its antigen is not known. TCRdb re-derived calls from the reads in MiXCR, one entry per CDR3 protein. The sample includes a few hundred thousand distinct CDR3 sequences, about 39% seen only once; the top ten take 48%. This record comes from a study of T cell repertoires in cytomegalovirus infection. Across the whole study: The study used recently identified HLA-C-restricted and well-studied HLA-B-restricted CMV epitopes. Matching HLA type and CMV infection were both indicated by public TCR beta signatures.

V shed 5 bases, J shed 4 bases, and the junction held 5 bases outside the gene matches. The CDR3 is 14 amino acids. Germline assignment: CDR1 SGHTA and CDR2 FQGTGA. The chain employs TRBV7-3 and TRBJ2-1; 7 bases are a match to TRBD2. Material: cultured PBMCs, obtained from culture after CMV antigen stimulation. This TCR came from a human donor in good health (CMV status not recorded). Some clones in this sample may be carry-over from other donors' samples. As DNA, the CDR3 is TGTGCCAGCAGCGCTAGCGGAGATTACAATGAGCAGTTCTTC. This encodes CASSASGDYNEQFF.